This is a list of T cell receptor beta chains from one sample in a study of siplizumab effects on memory and regulatory T cells. Using immunoSEQ multiplex PCR, the repertoire was profiled, and TCRdb retains in-frame clones only, with some absent. In the table there are over 55,000 clones, 83% of which are singletons. Material for sequencing was memory CD4+ T cells sorted from blood. These receptors originate from a human donor in good health. CDR3s leave out the opening cysteine and the closing phenylalanine or tryptophan.

v_call,cdr3_aa
TRBV27,ASSYATYNEQF
TRBV28,ASGRTSGGDTQY
TRBV9,ASSVESRIPNTGELF
TRBV5-8,ASSLLGLAGPTYNEQF
TRBV6-1,ASTNYGKTGELF
TRBV11-2,ASSPGLRAYEQY
TRBV29-1,SVGGTGYGYT
TRBV4-1,ASSQDKGAGNTIY
TRBV5-4,ASSLLTSPPADTQY
TRBV19,AISTGGIQAGNTIY
TRBV27,ASSFQGTMETQY
TRBV7-3,ASSLAGGRGNNEQF
TRBV13,ASSLDGQTNYGYT
TRBV29-1,SVRQGFDEQF
TRBV10-3,AISELAEAF
TRBV20-1,SARDLYEQY
TRBV7-2,ASSLGALPHTEAF
TRBV6-5,ASSPTGATGELF
TRBV6-1,ASSELPGPGTQY
TRBV25-1,ASSEGGGGAGYGYT
TRBV4-2,ASSQQGHTGELF
TRBV19,ASSSLAGTAYEQY
TRBV10-1,ASSEARQETQY
TRBV6-6,ASSPANEQF
TRBV5-4,ASSPGTGEEKLF
TRBV6-1,AIHLLNTGELF
TRBV5-1,ASSLTTGSYTEAF
TRBV5-1,ASSPSHPLSSYNEQF
TRBV18,ASSPPGRSSYEQY
TRBV6-1,ASSEDGLAGGVYEQF
TRBV2,ASSPQYGELF
TRBV2,ASRLRGDSGNTIY
TRBV6-5,ASSYSGLATDTQY
TRBV4-2,ASSQDMGRPNYGYT
TRBV5-1,ASSLWDMNTEAF
TRBV11-2,ASSPVQGYSGYT
TRBV27,ASSSGLGQGGHTEAF
TRBV2,ASRTGRDTEAF
TRBV4-2,ASSPGGGQVETQY
TRBV7-2,ASSSGTRGNNEQF
TRBV10-2,ASSAVTGFGQPQH
TRBV6-5,ASRPTGGRDTQY
TRBV9,ASSSAGTSGPGELF
TRBV19,ASSASRARNTEAF
TRBV4-1,ASSQLDIISYNEQF
TRBV10-3,AISPALMVSPLH
TRBV18,ASSPPPGTSGTYEQY
TRBV29-1,SVESGRTSGANVLT
TRBV7-8,ASSLGGGSSTDTQY
TRBV15,ATSRDPGGIEEQY
TRBV5-1,ASSGRGFANTGELF
TRBV30,AWKGTAASGYT
TRBV18,ASSPRDTSYEQY
TRBV5-6,ASSPGTGLHGYT
TRBV11-2,ASSPGQDYGYT